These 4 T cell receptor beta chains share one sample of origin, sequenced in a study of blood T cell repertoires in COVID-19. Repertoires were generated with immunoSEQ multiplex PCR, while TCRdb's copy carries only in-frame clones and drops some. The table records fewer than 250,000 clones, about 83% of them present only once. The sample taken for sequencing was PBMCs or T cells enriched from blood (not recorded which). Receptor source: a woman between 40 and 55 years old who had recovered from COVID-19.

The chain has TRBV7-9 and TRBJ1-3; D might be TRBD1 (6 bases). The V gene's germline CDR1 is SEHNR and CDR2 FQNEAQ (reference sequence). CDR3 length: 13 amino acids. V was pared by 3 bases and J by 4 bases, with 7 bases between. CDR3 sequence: CASSFDRGNTIYF. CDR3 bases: TGTGCCAGCAGCTTCGACAGGGGAAACACCATATATTTT.

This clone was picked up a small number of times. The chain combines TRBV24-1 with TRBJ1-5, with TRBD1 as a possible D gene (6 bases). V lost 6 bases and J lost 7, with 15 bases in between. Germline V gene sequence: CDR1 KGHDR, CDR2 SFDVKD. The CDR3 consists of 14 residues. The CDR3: CATSRPGAGQPQHF. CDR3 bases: TGTGCCACCAGTAGGCCAGGGGCCGGACAGCCCCAGCATTTT.

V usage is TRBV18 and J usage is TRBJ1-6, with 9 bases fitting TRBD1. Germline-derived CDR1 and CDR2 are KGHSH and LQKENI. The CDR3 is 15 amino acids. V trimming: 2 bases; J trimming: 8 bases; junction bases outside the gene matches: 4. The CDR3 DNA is TGTGCCAGCTCACCATCACAGGGGGCGGATTCACCCCTCCACTTT. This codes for CASSPSQGADSPLHF.

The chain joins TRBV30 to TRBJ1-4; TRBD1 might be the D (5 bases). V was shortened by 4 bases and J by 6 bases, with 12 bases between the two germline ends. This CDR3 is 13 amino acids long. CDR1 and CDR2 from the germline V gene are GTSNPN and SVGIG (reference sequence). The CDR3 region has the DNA TGTGCCTGGAACGGGGGATCGTATGAAAAACTGTTTTTT. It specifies CAWNGGSYEKLFF.